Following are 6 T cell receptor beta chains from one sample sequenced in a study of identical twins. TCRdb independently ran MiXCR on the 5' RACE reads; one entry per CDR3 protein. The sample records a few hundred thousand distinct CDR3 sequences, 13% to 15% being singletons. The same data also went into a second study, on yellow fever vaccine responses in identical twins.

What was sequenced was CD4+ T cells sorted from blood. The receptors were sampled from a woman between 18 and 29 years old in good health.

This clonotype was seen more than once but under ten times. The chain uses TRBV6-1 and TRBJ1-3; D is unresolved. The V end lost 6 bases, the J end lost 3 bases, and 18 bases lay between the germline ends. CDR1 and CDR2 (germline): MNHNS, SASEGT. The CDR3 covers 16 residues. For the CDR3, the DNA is TGTGCCAGCAGGTCCGAGGCTGGGTTCTTTGGAAACACCATATATTTT. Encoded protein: CASRSEAGFFGNTIYF.

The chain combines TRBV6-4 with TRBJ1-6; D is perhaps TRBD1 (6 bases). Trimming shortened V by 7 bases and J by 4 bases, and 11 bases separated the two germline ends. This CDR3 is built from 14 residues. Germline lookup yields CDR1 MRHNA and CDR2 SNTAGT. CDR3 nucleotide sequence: TGTGCCAGCAAGGAGGGGGATTATAATTCACCCCTCCACTTT. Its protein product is CASKEGDYNSPLHF.

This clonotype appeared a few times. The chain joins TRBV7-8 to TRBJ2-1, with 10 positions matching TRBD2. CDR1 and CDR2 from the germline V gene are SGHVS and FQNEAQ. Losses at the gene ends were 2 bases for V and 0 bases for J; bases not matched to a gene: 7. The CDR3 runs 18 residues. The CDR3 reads CASSLQSASGGSYNEQFF. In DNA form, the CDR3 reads TGTGCCAGCAGCTTACAGAGTGCTAGCGGGGGCTCCTACAATGAGCAGTTCTTC.

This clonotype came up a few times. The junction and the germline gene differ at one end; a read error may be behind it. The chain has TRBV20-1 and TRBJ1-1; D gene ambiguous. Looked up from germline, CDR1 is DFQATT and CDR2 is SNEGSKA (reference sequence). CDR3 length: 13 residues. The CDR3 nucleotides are TGCAGTGCTAGGCCAGGAAGGAGTACTGAAGCCTTCTTT. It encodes CSARPGRSTEAFF.

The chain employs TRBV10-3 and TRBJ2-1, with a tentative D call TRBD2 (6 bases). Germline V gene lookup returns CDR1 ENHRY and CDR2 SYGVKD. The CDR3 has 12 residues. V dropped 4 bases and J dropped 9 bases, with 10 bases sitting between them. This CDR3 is CAISGGGFEQFF. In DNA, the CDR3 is TGTGCCATCAGTGGTGGAGGGTTTGAGCAGTTCTTC.

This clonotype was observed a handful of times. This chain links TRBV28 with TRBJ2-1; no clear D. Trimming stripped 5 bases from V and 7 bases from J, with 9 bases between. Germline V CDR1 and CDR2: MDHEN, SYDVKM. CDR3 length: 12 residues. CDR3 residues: CASSVLMNEQFF. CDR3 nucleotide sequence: TGTGCCAGCAGTGTGCTAATGAATGAGCAGTTCTTC.